This T cell receptor beta chain was profiled in a study of T cells expressing NK-cell markers. As for this clonotype: The target antigen is unknown.

Findings of the study overall: Whether expanded NKG2C+ T cell clones were HCMV specific stayed uncertain.

From germline, CDR1 is SEHNR and CDR2 FQNEAQ (reference sequence). This CDR3 is built from 17 residues. Using the 5' RACE reads, TCRdb records one entry per CDR3 protein without DNA. The sample's table shows a few hundred thousand distinct CDR3 sequences. The chain employs TRBV7-9 and TRBJ2-5; TCRdb outputs TRBD2, but without DNA this stays unchecked. The specimen sequenced was blood T cells: a sorted CD56 or NKG2C T cell subset, CD4+ or CD8+ T cells, or bulk PBMC T cells (not recorded which). The source is a woman between 50 and 59 years old in good health. CDR3 amino acids: CASSLRSGTSGQETQYF.